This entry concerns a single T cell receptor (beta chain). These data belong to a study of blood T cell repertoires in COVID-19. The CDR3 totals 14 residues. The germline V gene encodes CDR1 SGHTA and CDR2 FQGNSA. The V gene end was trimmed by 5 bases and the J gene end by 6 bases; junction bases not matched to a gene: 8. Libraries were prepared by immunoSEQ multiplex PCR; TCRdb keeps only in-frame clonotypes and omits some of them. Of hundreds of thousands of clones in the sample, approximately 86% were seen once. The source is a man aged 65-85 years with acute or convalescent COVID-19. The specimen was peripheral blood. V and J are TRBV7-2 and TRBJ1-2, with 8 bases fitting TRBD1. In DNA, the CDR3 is TGTGCCAGCAGCCCAAACAGGGGGTGGGATGGCTACACCTTC. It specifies CASSPNRGWDGYTF.